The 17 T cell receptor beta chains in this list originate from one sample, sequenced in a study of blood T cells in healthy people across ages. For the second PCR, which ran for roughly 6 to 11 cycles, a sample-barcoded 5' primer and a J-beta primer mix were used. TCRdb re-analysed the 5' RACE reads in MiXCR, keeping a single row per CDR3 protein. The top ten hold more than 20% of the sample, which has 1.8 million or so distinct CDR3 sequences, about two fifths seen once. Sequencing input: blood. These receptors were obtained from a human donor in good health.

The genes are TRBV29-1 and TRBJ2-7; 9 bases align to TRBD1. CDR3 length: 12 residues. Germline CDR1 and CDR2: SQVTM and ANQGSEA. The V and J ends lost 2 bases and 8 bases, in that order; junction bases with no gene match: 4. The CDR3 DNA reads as TGCAGCGTTGAAACCGGACAGGGGAAGCAGTACTTC. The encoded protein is CSVETGQGKQYF.

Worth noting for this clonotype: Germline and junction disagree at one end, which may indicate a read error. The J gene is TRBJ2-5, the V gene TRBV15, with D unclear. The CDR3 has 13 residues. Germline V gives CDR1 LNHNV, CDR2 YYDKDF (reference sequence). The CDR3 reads CVTSQPNQETQYF. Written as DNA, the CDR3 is TGTGTCACCAGCCAACCGAACCAAGAGACCCAGTACTTC.

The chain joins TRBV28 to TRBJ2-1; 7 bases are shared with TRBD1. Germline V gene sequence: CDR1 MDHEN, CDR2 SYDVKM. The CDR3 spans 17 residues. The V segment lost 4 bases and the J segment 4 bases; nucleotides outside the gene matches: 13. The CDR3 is CASSYLTGTAVYNEQFF. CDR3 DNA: TGTGCCAGCAGTTATCTAACCGGGACAGCAGTTTACAATGAGCAGTTCTTC.

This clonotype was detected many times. DNA of the CDR3: TGTGCCAGCAGCCCCGGGGGCGATAATTCACCCCTCCACTTT. Protein product: CASSPGGDNSPLHF. The chain links TRBV9 to TRBJ1-6, with D possibly TRBD1 on 6 matching bases. The ends were cut back, 4 bases at V and 5 bases at J, with 10 bases in the middle. CDR1 is SGDLS and CDR2 is YYNGEE in the germline V gene. This CDR3 spans 14 amino acids.

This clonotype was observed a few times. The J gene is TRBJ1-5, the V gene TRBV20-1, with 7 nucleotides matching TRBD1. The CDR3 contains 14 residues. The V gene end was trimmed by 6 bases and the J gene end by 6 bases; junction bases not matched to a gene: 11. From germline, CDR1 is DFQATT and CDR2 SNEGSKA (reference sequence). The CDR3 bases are TGCAGTGCCGCCCCCCCAGGGGGGGTTCAGCCCCAGCATTTT. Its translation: CSAAPPGGVQPQHF.

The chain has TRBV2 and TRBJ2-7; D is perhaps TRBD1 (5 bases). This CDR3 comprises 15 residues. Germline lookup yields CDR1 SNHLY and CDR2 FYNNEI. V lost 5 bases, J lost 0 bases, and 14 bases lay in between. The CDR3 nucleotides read TGTGCCAGCAGTAGCAGGGCCGTGAGCTCCTACGAGCAGTACTTC. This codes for CASSSRAVSSYEQYF.

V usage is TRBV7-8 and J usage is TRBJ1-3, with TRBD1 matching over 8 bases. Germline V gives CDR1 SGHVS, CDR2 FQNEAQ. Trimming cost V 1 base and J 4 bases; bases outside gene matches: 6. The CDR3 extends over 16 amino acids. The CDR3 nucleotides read TGTGCCAGCAGCTTAGGAGGACAGGGCTTCGGAAACACCATATATTTT. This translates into CASSLGGQGFGNTIYF.

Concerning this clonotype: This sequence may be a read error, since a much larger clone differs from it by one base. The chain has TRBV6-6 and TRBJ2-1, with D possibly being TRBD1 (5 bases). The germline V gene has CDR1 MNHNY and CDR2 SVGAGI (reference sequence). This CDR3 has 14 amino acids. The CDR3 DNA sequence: TGTGCCAGCAGTTATTCCGAAGGGGTCAATGAGCAGTGCTTC. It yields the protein CASSYSEGVNEQCF.

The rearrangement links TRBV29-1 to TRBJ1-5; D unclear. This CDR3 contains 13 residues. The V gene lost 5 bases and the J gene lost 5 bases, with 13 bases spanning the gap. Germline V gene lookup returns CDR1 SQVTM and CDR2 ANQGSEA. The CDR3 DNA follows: TGCAGCGTTATCCTCCAGGTCCATCAGCCCCAGCATTTT. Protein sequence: CSVILQVHQPQHF.

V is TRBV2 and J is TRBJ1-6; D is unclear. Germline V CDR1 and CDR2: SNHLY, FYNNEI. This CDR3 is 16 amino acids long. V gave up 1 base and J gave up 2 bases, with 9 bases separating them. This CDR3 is CASSEVGVTYNSPLHF. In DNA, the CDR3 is TGTGCCAGCAGTGAAGTCGGGGTGACCTATAATTCACCCCTCCACTTT.

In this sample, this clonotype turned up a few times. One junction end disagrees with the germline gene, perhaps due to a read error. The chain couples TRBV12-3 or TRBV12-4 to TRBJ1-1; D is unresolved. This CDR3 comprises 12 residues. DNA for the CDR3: TGTGCCTGCAGTTGGTTGAGCAATCGGGCTTTCTTT. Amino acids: CACSWLSNRAFF.

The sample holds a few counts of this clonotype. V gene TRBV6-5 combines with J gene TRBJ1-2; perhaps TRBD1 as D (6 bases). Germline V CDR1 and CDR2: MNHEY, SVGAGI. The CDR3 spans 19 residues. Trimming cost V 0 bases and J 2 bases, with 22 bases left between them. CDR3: CASSYSIPQGQGRNYGYTF. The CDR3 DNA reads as TGTGCCAGCAGTTACTCGATACCTCAGGGGCAGGGGAGGAACTATGGCTACACCTTC.

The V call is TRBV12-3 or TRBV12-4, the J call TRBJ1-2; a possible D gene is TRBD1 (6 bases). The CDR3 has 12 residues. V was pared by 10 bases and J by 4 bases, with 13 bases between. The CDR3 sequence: CATQSRGYGYTF. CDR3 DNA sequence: TGTGCCACCCAATCCAGGGGCTATGGCTACACCTTC.

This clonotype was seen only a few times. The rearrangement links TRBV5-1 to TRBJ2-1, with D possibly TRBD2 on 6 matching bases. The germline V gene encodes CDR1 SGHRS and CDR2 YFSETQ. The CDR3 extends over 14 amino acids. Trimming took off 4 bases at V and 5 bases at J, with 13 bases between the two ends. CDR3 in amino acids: CASSVGGINNEQFF. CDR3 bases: TGCGCCAGCAGCGTGGGCGGGATAAACAATGAGCAGTTCTTC.

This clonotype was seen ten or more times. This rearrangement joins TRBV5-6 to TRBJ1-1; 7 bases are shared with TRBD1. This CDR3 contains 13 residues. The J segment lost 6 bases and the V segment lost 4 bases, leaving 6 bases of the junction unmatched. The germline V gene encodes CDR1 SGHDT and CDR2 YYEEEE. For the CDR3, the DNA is TGTGCCAGCAGCCCTGGGACAGACCCTGAAGCTTTCTTT. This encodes CASSPGTDPEAFF.

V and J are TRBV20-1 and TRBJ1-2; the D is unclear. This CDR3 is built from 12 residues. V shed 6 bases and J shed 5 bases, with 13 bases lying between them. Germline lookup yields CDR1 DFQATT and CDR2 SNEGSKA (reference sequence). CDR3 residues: CSAGGGLYGYTF. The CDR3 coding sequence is TGCAGTGCGGGCGGCGGGCTTTATGGCTACACCTTC.

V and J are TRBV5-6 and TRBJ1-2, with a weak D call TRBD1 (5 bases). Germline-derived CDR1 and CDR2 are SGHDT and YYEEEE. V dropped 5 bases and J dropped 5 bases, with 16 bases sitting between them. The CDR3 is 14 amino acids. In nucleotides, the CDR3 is TGTGCCAGCAGTCAGCTTGGGGGGGGATATGGCTACACCTTC. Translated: CASSQLGGGYGYTF.